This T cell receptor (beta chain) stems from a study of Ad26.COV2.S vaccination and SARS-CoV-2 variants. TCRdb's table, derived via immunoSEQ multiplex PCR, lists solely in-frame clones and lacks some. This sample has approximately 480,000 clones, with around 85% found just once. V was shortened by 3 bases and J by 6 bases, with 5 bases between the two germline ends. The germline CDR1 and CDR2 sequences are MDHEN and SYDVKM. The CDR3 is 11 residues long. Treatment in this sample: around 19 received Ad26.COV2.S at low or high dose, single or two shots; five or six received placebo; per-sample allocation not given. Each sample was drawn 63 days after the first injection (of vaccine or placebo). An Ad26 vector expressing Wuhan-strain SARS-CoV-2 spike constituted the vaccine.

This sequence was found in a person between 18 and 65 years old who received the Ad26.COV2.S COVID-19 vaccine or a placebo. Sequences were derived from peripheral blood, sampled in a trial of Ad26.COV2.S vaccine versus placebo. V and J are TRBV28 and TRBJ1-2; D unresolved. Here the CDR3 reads CASSFLDGYTF. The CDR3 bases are TGTGCCAGCAGTTTTCTGGATGGCTACACCTTC.